The source of this T cell receptor (beta chain) is a study of response to subunit inactivated influenza vaccine. One entry per CDR3 protein, called by TCRdb with MiXCR from the RT-PCR reads. The sample carries hundreds of thousands of distinct CDR3 sequences, around 11% recorded once. This CDR3 is 16 amino acids long. Trimming pared 2 bases from V and 7 bases from J, leaving 15 bases between. The germline CDR1 and CDR2 sequences are SGHDN and FVKESK. The study's findings and limits: Researchers suggested that each seasonal influenza vaccination recruits few new T cells.

As regards this clonotype: As yet, its antigen is unknown.

These data also featured in a second study, about T cells expressing NK-cell markers. From that paper: In generating TCR beta cDNA, 5'RACE template switching with UMIs was used. Eight donors were sequenced, of whom seven were HCMV-seropositive, while the remaining one was HCMV-seronegative. In several experiments, an anti-gamma-delta TCR antibody restricted sorting to alpha-beta TCR T cells. It was still unclear whether expanded NKG2C+ T cell clones were HCMV specific.

The clonotype was recovered from a man in his fifties or sixties who received an inactivated influenza vaccine. Sequencing used PBMCs from blood, obtained on the day of vaccination. The chain employs TRBV14 and TRBJ1-6; D is perhaps TRBD1 (5 bases). The CDR3 loop reads CASSQSPGARNSPLHF. The CDR3 nucleotides read TGTGCCAGCAGCCAATCCCCCGGGGCTCGGAATTCACCCCTCCACTTT.